This T cell receptor beta chain was captured by sequencing in a study of T cell responses to AZD1222 COVID-19 vaccine (dated by TCRdb to about 2021). About the full investigation: TCR sequencing was performed for roughly 250 trial participants, of whom 200 to 210 were given two doses of AZD1222 and around 26 were given two doses of MenACWY control vaccine. Trial participants were enrolled by age into subgroups of 18-55, 56-69 and 70-plus years, and around 150, 28 and 57 TCR-sequenced participants, respectively, were included in these subgroups.

Taken with the paper, the label for time point translates to: about 28 days (+/-7) after the second vaccine dose. AZD1222 recipients given second doses at about 4 weeks or at about 12 weeks were pooled, since spike-specific TCR depth and breadth were not found to differ between the two schedules. The vaccinee samples were drawn from two UK trials, COV001 and COV002, one of which was a single-blind randomized controlled phase 2/3 trial testing AZD1222 (ChAdOx1 nCoV-19) in healthy adults. Trial participant PBMC samples were collected at day 0 and day 28 after the second dose for TCRbeta chain sequencing. Trimming removed 11 bases from V and 2 bases from J, leaving 15 bases between the germline ends. From the germline V gene (reference sequence), CDR1 is MNHNY and CDR2 is SVGAGI. The CDR3 has 13 amino acids, counting the end cysteine and phenylalanine. CDR3 DNA only is kept here, 39 bases in frame from base 1.

Summary of the overall study and its limitations: Vaccine-associated CD4 TCRs spanned the whole spike protein, with dominant responses in regions 160-218 and 743-854. Nearly half of unique spike-specific TCRs reportedly recognized epitopes outside regions mutated in the B.1.351 and B.1.1.7 variants. Participants were mostly white British and included more females than males, and it was suggested by the authors that clonal diversity may have been underestimated. Because no day 14 peak-response samples were available, the repertoires could be characterized only after the peak T cell response. Conclusions about previously exposed vaccinees were limited because only a handful of AZD1222 recipients were SARS-CoV-2 seropositive at baseline. In the small 56-69-year group, the increase in depth fell short of significance, most likely because of low power. After two AZD1222 doses, both the breadth and the depth of spike-specific TCRs were significantly higher than at day 0 and than in MenACWY recipients.

The CDR3 regions of human TCRbeta chains were subjected to immunosequencing. The source study handled its data this way. TCRs in the repertoires were compared against a reference library of SARS-CoV-2-specific TCRs that had been generated with the MIRA antigen-specificity platform. Breadth was defined as the fraction of unique TCRs that were SARS-CoV-2-associated, and depth was defined as the fraction of total T cells that were SARS-CoV-2-associated. Using the MIRA data, each spike-specific TCR was assigned both to the spike region to which the TCR was reactive and to a CD4 or CD8 class. Log10-transformed breadth and depth values were compared by one-way ANOVA with Sidak's multiple comparisons tests. In TCRdb, the immuneACCESS table is reduced to in-frame sequences with V and J assigned. These tables do not hold every clone; where another copy was compared, an unresolved V gene accounts for under half, and the others remain unexplained. V and J calls and clone size are given by that table; D and trimming were obtained from the DNA. For this sample the table gives around 110,000 clones, of which nearly 90% were detected only once. The leading ten clones occupy around 5% of the sample.

Note on this clone: Its antigen remains unidentified. No base qualities exist here, and no much larger clone lies one base off it.

Sequenced here: peripheral blood, sampled 28 days after the second AZD1222 dose. The TCR originated in an adult who received the AZD1222 COVID-19 vaccine. This chain joins TRBV6-6 to TRBJ1-2; the D gene is perhaps TRBD1, from 5 matching bases. The DNA reads TGTGCCGCCTTGGGGCACTCAAACTATGGCTACACCTTC. This codes for CAALGHSNYGYTF.